What follows are 17 T cell receptor beta chains derived from one specimen sequenced in a study of neurological immune-mediated disorders (dated by TCRdb to between 2017 and 2020). Libraries were built with 5' RACE. TCRdb records Illumina HiSeq 2500 as the sequencer. TCRdb trimmed public reads at Q25 via fastp, called clones via MiXCR and kept in-frame beta chains. Every entry covers one CDR3 protein and lists the most common genes and DNA from its rows. Across this sample there are tens of thousands of distinct CDR3 sequences, with over 2% seen only once. Around 2.8% of the sample is held by the ten biggest clonotypes. The specimen was PBMCs. These receptors all come from a middle-aged man with multiple sclerosis.

This clonotype was found many times. The genes are TRBV20-1 and TRBJ1-5; the match to TRBD1 covers 8 bases. This CDR3 region has 14 residues. V lost 1 base to trimming and J lost 6 bases; unmatched junction nucleotides: 5. Germline V CDR1 and CDR2: DFQATT, SNEGSKA (reference sequence). The CDR3 DNA sequence: TGCAGTGCTAGAGGCAGGGGGCTAGGTCAGCCCCAGCATTTT. Its protein is CSARGRGLGQPQHF.

This clonotype was recorded many times. This chain links TRBV20-1 with TRBJ2-5, with a possible D match to TRBD2 (7 bases). There are 12 residues in the CDR3. The germline V gene has CDR1 DFQATT and CDR2 SNEGSKA (reference sequence). This CDR3 is CGFRTAGETQYF. Here the CDR3 DNA reads TGCGGCTTTCGGACAGCGGGGGAGACCCAGTACTTC.

This clonotype ranks as medium-sized. The rearrangement joins TRBV20-1 to TRBJ2-1; 9 bases are shared with TRBD2. J lost 8 bases, V lost 5 bases, and 4 bases had no gene match. The germline CDR1 and CDR2 sequences are DFQATT and SNEGSKA (reference sequence). This CDR3 contains 12 residues. CDR3 loop: CSAAGGLDEQFF. Here the CDR3 DNA reads TGCAGTGCTGCGGGGGGGCTCGATGAGCAGTTCTTC.

Many counts were recorded for this clonotype. The chain recombines TRBV12-3 or TRBV12-4 with TRBJ2-7; 7 nucleotides match TRBD2. Trimming removed 10 bases from V and 0 bases from J; junction bases left unmatched: 12. This CDR3 region has 15 residues. The DNA of the CDR3 is TGTGCCACGGGCCGAGCGGGGAAAAGCTCCTACGAGCAGTACTTC. Its translation: CATGRAGKSSYEQYF.

This clonotype showed up many times. The rearrangement joins TRBV5-6 to TRBJ2-3, with D unresolved. V dropped 4 bases and J dropped 5 bases, with 5 bases sitting between them. This CDR3 spans 11 amino acids. Germline V lookup: CDR1 SGHDT, CDR2 YYEEEE. CDR3 nucleotide sequence: TGTGCCAGCAGCAGCCTAGATACGCAGTATTTT. Residues: CASSSLDTQYF.

The table lists this clonotype with many counts. The genes are TRBV12-3 or TRBV12-4 and TRBJ2-3; D call uncertain. CDR3 length equals 13 residues. V was trimmed by 5 bases and J by 4 bases, leaving 10 bases between them. CDR3 nucleotide sequence: TGTGCCAGCAGTCCCCGGGTAGCAGATACGCAGTATTTT. Translated, it gives CASSPRVADTQYF.

There are many counts of this clonotype. V and J are TRBV9 and TRBJ2-2; a weak D match, TRBD1 (6 bases). Trimming removed 0 bases at V and 1 base at J, with 10 bases between. The germline V gene has CDR1 SGDLS and CDR2 YYNGEE. This CDR3 comprises 16 residues. The DNA of the CDR3 is TGTGCCAGCAGCGTAGGACAGGCTGGGAACACCGGGGAGCTGTTTTTT. As protein: CASSVGQAGNTGELFF.

This clonotype was picked up many times. The chain recombines TRBV7-8 with TRBJ2-3; TRBD2 might be the D (6 bases). The V end lost 2 bases, the J end lost 1 base, and 10 bases lay between the germline ends. CDR1 is SGHVS, CDR2 FQNEAQ, per germline. This CDR3 comprises 15 residues. CDR3 in amino acids: CASSLYGGGTDTQYF. The DNA of the CDR3 is TGTGCCAGCAGCTTATACGGGGGTGGCACAGATACGCAGTATTTT.

This clonotype was counted ten times or more. This chain connects TRBV15 to TRBJ1-2; 7 bases fit TRBD1. The CDR3 extends over 13 amino acids. Germline V gene lookup returns CDR1 LNHNV and CDR2 YYDKDF (reference sequence). V was pared by 5 bases and J by 2 bases, with 2 bases of the junction left unmatched. The CDR3 here is CATSPTGNYGYTF. The DNA of the CDR3 is TGTGCCACCAGCCCGACAGGGAACTATGGCTACACCTTC.

This clonotype was counted many times. The V call is TRBV20-1, the J call TRBJ2-1, with 8 positions matching TRBD2. The length of the CDR3 is 15 residues. The V gene's germline CDR1 is DFQATT and CDR2 SNEGSKA (reference sequence). J was trimmed by 4 bases and V by 3 bases; bases with no gene match: 8. CDR3 amino acids: CSARVGRGAYNEQFF. The CDR3, as DNA: TGCAGTGCTAGGGTTGGGCGGGGGGCTTACAATGAGCAGTTCTTC.

This clonotype was observed at least ten times. The V gene is TRBV5-1, the J gene TRBJ2-7; 7 positions match TRBD1. CDR1 is SGHRS and CDR2 is YFSETQ in the germline V gene. The J segment lost 12 bases and the V segment lost 4 bases, leaving 10 bases of the junction unmatched. This CDR3 has 12 amino acids. The CDR3 spells CASSRDSMDLYF. The CDR3 coding sequence is TGCGCCAGCAGCCGGGACAGCATGGACTTGTACTTC. Filled out from reference TRBV5-1 and TRBJ2-7, the complete variable domain reads KAGVTQTPRYLIKTRGQQVTLSCSPISGHRSVSWYQQTPGQGLQFLFEYFSETQRNKGNFPGRFSGRQFSNSRSEMNVSTLELGDSALYLCASSRDSMDLYFGPGTRLTVT.

The sample holds many counts of this clonotype. J is TRBJ1-1 and V is TRBV25-1; TRBD1 might be the D (6 bases). Germline CDR1 is MGHDK and CDR2 is SYGVNS. Trimming left V 6 bases short and J 1 base short, with 12 bases between. The CDR3 extends over 14 amino acids. This chain's CDR3 is CASRETGENTEAFF. In DNA form, the CDR3 reads TGTGCCAGCAGGGAGACAGGAGAGAACACTGAAGCTTTCTTT.

This clonotype was seen repeatedly, ten times or more. V and J are TRBV12-3 or TRBV12-4 and TRBJ2-7; D remains ambiguous. This CDR3 spans 11 amino acids. Between the trimmed V and J ends, which lost 5 bases and 6 bases, there was a span of 8 bases. CDR3 loop: CASSQLSEQYF. The DNA for the CDR3 is TGTGCCAGCAGTCAGCTCTCCGAGCAGTACTTC.

Many counts were recorded for this clonotype. The V and J genes are TRBV7-3 and TRBJ2-7; D unresolved. The CDR3 contains 14 residues. V lost 1 base and J lost 3, with 10 bases in between. Per the germline V gene, CDR1 is SGHTA and CDR2 is FQGTGA. The CDR3 here is CASSLNPGHYEQYF. CDR3 DNA sequence: TGTGCCAGCAGCTTAAATCCGGGCCACTACGAGCAGTACTTC. The variable domain in full, with the rest retrieved from reference TRBV7-3 and TRBJ2-7, is GAGVSQTPSNKVTEKGKYVELRCDPISGHTALYWYRQSLGQGPEFLIYFQGTGAADDSGLPNDRFFAVRPEGSVSTLKIQRTERGDSAVYLCASSLNPGHYEQYFGPGTRLTVT.

Many counts were recorded for this clonotype. The rearrangement links TRBV5-6 to TRBJ2-7; D not resolved. The germline CDR1 and CDR2 sequences are SGHDT and YYEEEE. This CDR3 region has 15 residues. Trimming pared 0 bases from V and 4 bases from J, leaving 14 bases between. The CDR3 bases are TGTGCCAGCAGCTTGGGACTCCTGGATCGGTACGAGCAGTACTTC. It codes for CASSLGLLDRYEQYF.

This clonotype was seen at least ten times. V gene TRBV9 combines with J gene TRBJ1-1, with 10 bases fitting TRBD1. Germline CDR1 SGDLS, CDR2 YYNGEE. CDR3 length: 16 residues. With 0 bases clipped from V and 7 bases from J, the junction kept 9 bases outside the gene matches. CDR3 nucleotides: TGTGCCAGCAGCGTAGGGGGGGACAGGGGCCTCAATGAAGCTTTCTTT. It yields the protein CASSVGGDRGLNEAFF.

This clonotype has a count of ten or more. The chain couples TRBV6-1 to TRBJ1-1, with 7 positions matching TRBD1. Per germline, CDR1 MNHNS and CDR2 SASEGT. The J segment lost 1 base and the V segment lost 6 bases, leaving 17 bases of the junction unmatched. The CDR3 sequence is 18 residues long. CDR3 DNA sequence: TGTGCCAGCAGGCGCCTCATCGACAGGGTGGTGGAGAACACTGAAGCTTTCTTT. Encoded protein: CASRRLIDRVVENTEAFF.